The text below deals with one T cell receptor beta chain. According to the study, genomic DNA was the template for TCR beta VDJ and CDR3 profiling. TCRdb used MiXCR to reprocess the reads, holding one entry per CDR3 protein. The sample lists tens of thousands of distinct CDR3 sequences, 75% to 85% occurring once. The sample belongs to a study of CD8+CD57+ T cells in acquired aplastic anemia. CDR1 and CDR2 (germline): LGHDT, YNNKEL (reference sequence). Trimming shortened V by 0 bases and J by 1 base, and 14 bases separated the two germline ends. There are 17 residues in the CDR3. This chain links TRBV3-1 with TRBJ2-3, with D possibly being TRBD2 (7 bases). The TCR sequence derives from a human donor in good health, serving as a control. The specimen sequenced was sorted CD4+, CD8+, or CD8+CD57+ T cells (not recorded which) from PBMCs. The CDR3 DNA sequence: TGTGCCAGCAGCCAAGATGGAGGGGGGGGGCGCACAGATACGCAGTATTTT. Residues: CASSQDGGGGRTDTQYF.